This passage covers 9 T cell receptor beta chains from one sample sequenced in a study of metastatic and nonmetastatic thyroid tumors. None of the patients had undergone any treatment ahead of thyroid surgery. Through MiXCR, TCRdb re-clonotyped the PCR reads. The table includes just over 70,000 clones, more than 15% detected once. The sequenced sample consisted of blood. All receptors come from a female donor with papillary thyroid cancer or a benign thyroid nodule (not recorded which). Some clones in this sample may be carry-over from other donors' samples.

This clone was detected only a few times. The rearrangement joins TRBV9 to TRBJ1-4; TRBD1 might be the D (5 bases). This CDR3 has 14 residues. Germline CDR1 is SGDLS and CDR2 is YYNGEE. V lost 0 bases to trimming and J lost 6 bases, with 9 bases between them. The DNA for the CDR3 is TGTGCCAGCAGCGTAGGGGAAGGGGATGAAAAACTGTTTTTT. This sequence encodes CASSVGEGDEKLFF.

The V call is TRBV7-6, the J call TRBJ2-6; D remains ambiguous. The V and J ends lost 5 bases and 0 bases respectively, with 8 bases between them. The CDR3 spans 15 residues. Germline values: CDR1 SGHVS, CDR2 FNYEAQ. CDR3 DNA: TGTGCCAGCAGCCCCGGTATCTCTGGGGCCAACGTCCTGACTTTC. Its protein is CASSPGISGANVLTF.

This clone came up a few times. A much larger clone differs by one base, so this may be a read error. V and J are TRBV20-1 and TRBJ1-2; the D gene is possibly TRBD1 (5 bases). CDR1 and CDR2 (germline): DFQATT, SNEGSKA (reference sequence). Trimming pared 6 bases from V and 6 bases from J, leaving 11 bases between. CDR3 size: 11 residues. The CDR3 DNA follows: TGCAGTGCCTGGGGGGGACATGGCTACACCTTC. Its translation: CSAWGGHGYTF.

The chain has TRBV6-1 and TRBJ1-2, with 12 positions matching TRBD1. Trimming at V came to 4 bases and at J to 7 bases, leaving 7 bases not matched to a gene. The length of the CDR3 is 15 residues. In germline, CDR1 is MNHNS, CDR2 SASEGT. The DNA of the CDR3 is TGTGCCAGCAGTGGGGGGACAGGGGGCTTGGGTGGCTACACCTTC. It yields the protein CASSGGTGGLGGYTF.

This clone was counted many times. CDR3 bases: TGTGCCAGCAGTTTCGGACAGGCTGGGGCCAACGTCCTGACTTTC. It is translated as CASSFGQAGANVLTF. The rearrangement links TRBV3-1 to TRBJ2-6; 7 bases are shared with TRBD1. Unmatched junction bases numbered 4, after V lost 6 bases and J lost 2 bases. The CDR3 has 15 amino acids. In germline, CDR1 is LGHDT, CDR2 YNNKEL (reference sequence). Using reference TRBV3-1 and TRBJ2-6 for the parts outside the CDR3, the full variable domain is DTAVSQTPKYLVTQMGNDKSIKCEQNLGHDTMYWYKQDSKKFLKIMFSYNNKELIINETVPNRFSPKSPDKAHLNLHINSLELGDSAVYFCASSFGQAGANVLTFGAGSRLTVL.

The chain uses TRBV9 and TRBJ2-5, with D perhaps TRBD2 (6 bases). In germline, CDR1 is SGDLS, CDR2 YYNGEE. This CDR3 is 12 amino acids long. The V end was cut by 5 bases, the J end by 6 bases, with 11 bases between. The CDR3 loop reads CASSRELKTQYF. Written as DNA, the CDR3 is TGTGCCAGCAGTCGGGAGTTAAAGACCCAGTACTTC.

The chain uses TRBV30 and TRBJ1-2; D ambiguous. The CDR3 extends over 12 amino acids. V lost 2 bases, J lost 0 bases, and 4 bases lay in between. Germline V gene sequence: CDR1 GTSNPN, CDR2 SVGIG (reference sequence). DNA for the CDR3: TGTGCCTGGAGTCAGACTAACTATGGCTACACCTTC. It codes for CAWSQTNYGYTF.

This clone was counted ten times or more. The CDR3 sequence is CASTTGGYSNQPQHF. In nucleotides, the CDR3 is TGTGCCAGTACCACAGGGGGTTATAGCAATCAGCCCCAGCATTTT. The V call is TRBV19, the J call TRBJ1-5; 8 bases map to TRBD1. Germline trimming cut 7 bases from V and 0 bases from J; bases unmatched to any gene: 5. There are 15 residues in the CDR3. Germline CDR1 LNHDA, CDR2 SQIVND (reference sequence).

There are a few counts of this clone. The chain is built from TRBV6-1 and TRBJ1-1; TRBD1 agrees at 9 bases. The CDR3 extends over 15 amino acids. The V and J ends lost 2 bases and 3 bases, in that order; junction bases with no gene match: 4. CDR1 is MNHNS, CDR2 SASEGT, per germline. The CDR3 DNA follows: TGTGCCAGCAGTGAATTCGACAGGGGGGACACTGAAGCTTTCTTT. This encodes CASSEFDRGDTEAFF.